A selection of T cell receptor beta chains follows, all from one sample in a study of glioma-infiltrating T cells. TCRdb analysed the multiplex PCR reads with MiXCR anew, one entry per CDR3 protein. The data contain about 400,000 distinct CDR3 sequences, about 40% of them singletons. The sample comprised glioma tissue, nonneoplastic brain tissue, or PBMCs (not recorded which). These receptors originate from a human donor with low-grade glioma or glioblastoma, undergoing nonglioma brain surgery, or in good health (not recorded which). CDR3s include the opening cysteine and the closing phenylalanine or tryptophan. Fields, in order: J gene, D gene, V gene, clone size, CDR3 DNA, CDR3 protein. The D gene is left open where the match is weak. Part of the rows lack a size; the others show once, few, many or a class for expanded clones.

>TRBJ1-1|NA|TRBV12-3/TRBV12-4|many
TGTGCCAGCAGTTTGGAAGTCACTGAAGCTTTCTTT
CASSLEVTEAFF
>TRBJ2-1|TRBD2|TRBV6-4|NA
TGTGCCAGCATCTGGGTGGTTGGGGGACTAGCGGTCTCCCTATCCTACAATGAGCAGTTCTTC
CASIWVVGGLAVSLSYNEQFF
>TRBJ2-1|NA|TRBV20-1|many
TGCAGTGGCCACTCCTACAATGAGCAGTTCTTC
CSGHSYNEQFF
>TRBJ2-2|NA|TRBV6-2/TRBV6-3|few
TGTGCCAGCAAGACAGATAACACCGGGGAGCTGTTTTTT
CASKTDNTGELFF
>TRBJ2-7|NA|TRBV28|many
TGTGCCAGCAGTCTAGGCCCCAGACAGGTAACCTACGAGCAGTACTTC
CASSLGPRQVTYEQYF
>TRBJ2-1|NA|TRBV7-3|few
TGTGCCAGCAGCCGGGGGCATGGATGGGTCGGAGAGCAGTTCTTC
CASSRGHGWVGEQFF
>TRBJ2-4|NA|TRBV2|NA
TGTGCCAGCAGTGGGGGAGTACAGGGTTTAGACAAAAACATTCAGTACTTC
CASSGGVQGLDKNIQYF
>TRBJ2-3|TRBD2|TRBV20-1|few
TGCAGTGCTCGTTGGGACTACCTCACAGATACGCAGTATTTT
CSARWDYLTDTQYF
>TRBJ2-1|NA|TRBV27|many
TGTGCCAGCACCCACACAGGGTTCGGCTCCTACAATGAGCAGTTCTTC
CASTHTGFGSYNEQFF
>TRBJ1-2|NA|TRBV28|NA
TGTGCCAGCAGTTCCTGGTCCGGACAGATTGAGCTTGACTATGGCTACACCTTC
CASSSWSGQIELDYGYTF
>TRBJ2-5|TRBD2|TRBV7-8|NA
TGTGCCAGCAGCTTAAGAGTCGGACTAGCGGAGACCCAGTACTTC
CASSLRVGLAETQYF
>TRBJ2-1|NA|TRBV28|NA
TGTGCCAGCAGACCATCTTATTTCCGCAATGAGCAGTTCTTC
CASRPSYFRNEQFF
>TRBJ1-6|NA|TRBV7-2|NA
TGTGCCAGCAGCTCCCTTTACCCCCTCCACTTT
CASSSLYPLHF